The 32 T cell receptor beta chains below all came from one sample that was sequenced in a study of early T cells in non-severe SARS-CoV-2 infection. TCRdb re-derived calls from the 5' RACE reads in MiXCR, one entry per CDR3 protein. The table includes about 31,000 distinct CDR3 sequences, approximately 7.1% detected once. The specimen comprised whole blood, sampled at baseline. The receptors were sampled from an adult who was a healthcare worker with PCR-confirmed SARS-CoV-2 infection or an uninfected control (not recorded which).

V and J are TRBV11-2 and TRBJ2-1; the D gene could be TRBD1 or TRBD2 (7 bases each). V was clipped by 5 bases and J by 7 bases, with 21 bases between them. Germline CDR1 SGHAT, CDR2 FQNNGV. This CDR3 spans 16 amino acids. The DNA for the CDR3 is TGTGCCAGCAGCACCTCGACAGGGAGGGTCGGGAATGAGCAGTTCTTC. Protein sequence: CASSTSTGRVGNEQFF.

There are a few counts of this clonotype. This sequence joins TRBV5-3 and TRBJ2-7; D is unclear. TRBV5-3 is an ORF, and what it does is uncertain. V was cut by 1 base and J by 9 bases, with 26 bases left in between. This CDR3 is 17 amino acids long. The CDR3 DNA is TGTGCCAGAAGCTTGAATCTTTCGGAACCCGTGGCTCGCTGGCAGTACGTC. This codes for CARSLNLSEPVARWQYV.

This clonotype was seen a few times. The rearrangement links TRBV14 to TRBJ1-2, with D possibly TRBD1 on 5 matching bases. The germline CDR1 and CDR2 sequences are SGHDN and FVKESK. The CDR3 has 13 residues. Trimming took 1 base from V and 7 from J, leaving 10 bases between them. The CDR3 DNA reads TGTGCCAGCAGCCAAGGCAGGGTCGGTGGCTACACCTTC. This encodes CASSQGRVGGYTF.

Notes on this clonotype: One junction end does not reproduce the germline sequence, and a read error may be involved. This chain uses TRBV4-3 with TRBJ2-7; 9 positions match TRBD2. The length of the CDR3 is 15 residues. Germline V gives CDR1 LGHNA, CDR2 YSLEER. The CDR3 DNA follows: TGCGCCTGCAGCCAAGCGGCGGGAGGGCCCTACGAGCAGTACTTC. It encodes CACSQAAGGPYEQYF.

This clonotype was recorded at least ten times. The chain is built from TRBV7-9 and TRBJ1-4; no reliable D call. The CDR3 spans 16 residues. Germline V gene data show CDR1 as SEHNR and CDR2 as FQNEAQ (reference sequence). Between the trimmed V and J ends, which lost 5 bases and 3 bases, there was a span of 16 bases. The CDR3 loop is CASSALGLSANEKLFF. CDR3 DNA: TGTGCCAGCAGCGCCCTAGGGTTGTCGGCTAATGAAAAACTGTTTTTT.

This clonotype occurred a few times. The chain joins TRBV5-6 to TRBJ1-2, with a weak D call TRBD1 (5 bases). Germline values: CDR1 SGHDT, CDR2 YYEEEE. The CDR3 is made up of 17 amino acids. V was trimmed by 0 bases and J by 4 bases, leaving 19 bases between them. For the CDR3, the DNA is TGTGCCAGCAGCTTGGGGCAGGGCTTCCTATCGTCCTATGGCTACACCTTC. This gives the protein CASSLGQGFLSSYGYTF.

Ten or more counts support this clonotype. This rearrangement joins TRBV7-6 to TRBJ2-3; the match to TRBD2 covers 8 bases. Germline V lookup: CDR1 SGHVS, CDR2 FNYEAQ. The V and J ends lost 3 bases and 5 bases, in that order; junction bases with no gene match: 1. The CDR3 is 13 residues long. The CDR3 loop reads CASSFSGKDTQYF. CDR3 DNA: TGTGCCAGCAGCTTTAGCGGGAAAGATACGCAGTATTTT.

In this sample, this clonotype turned up a few times. This rearrangement joins TRBV9 to TRBJ2-5; D may be TRBD1 or TRBD2 (5 bases each). The CDR3 totals 13 residues. Germline-derived CDR1 and CDR2 are SGDLS and YYNGEE. The ends were cut back, 3 bases at V and 9 bases at J, with 15 bases in the middle. The CDR3 DNA follows: TGTGCCAGCAGCGCCTCCCGGGGCGAGGCCCAGTACTTC. Translation gives CASSASRGEAQYF.

There are many counts of this clonotype. V usage is TRBV6-4 and J usage is TRBJ2-3; the match to TRBD1 covers 7 bases. The germline gives CDR1 MRHNA, CDR2 SNTAGT. This CDR3 has 13 residues. V gave up 6 bases and J gave up 1 base; unmatched junction bases: 1. The CDR3 nucleotides are TGTGCCAGCAGCACAGGGGGCACAGATACGCAGTATTTT. It encodes CASSTGGTDTQYF.

This clonotype was observed at least ten times. The chain carries TRBV9 and TRBJ2-1; a possible D gene is TRBD1 (6 bases). This CDR3 region has 16 residues. V shed 4 bases and J shed 0 bases, with 14 bases lying between them. Per germline, CDR1 SGDLS and CDR2 YYNGEE. The DNA for the CDR3 is TGTGCCAGCAGCCCCGAGGGGGATAGCTCCTACAATGAGCAGTTCTTC. As protein: CASSPEGDSSYNEQFF.

In its sample, this clonotype was seen a few times. This sequence joins TRBV21-1 and TRBJ1-5. TRBV21-1 is recorded as a pseudogene. This CDR3 has 19 amino acids. CDR3 residues: CASSKVVGSLVTSNQPQHF. For the CDR3, the DNA is TGTGCCAGCAGCAAAGTTGTGGGGAGTCTCGTAACTAGCAATCAGCCCCAGCATTTT.

CDR3 DNA: TGTGCCAGCAGCCCCAGCGGGAGGCTCGATGAGCAGTTCTTC. Amino acid sequence: CASSPSGRLDEQFF. The V call is TRBV7-6, the J call TRBJ2-1; 9 bases are a match to TRBD2. CDR1 and CDR2 from the germline V gene are SGHVS and FNYEAQ. The trim removed 5 bases at V and 8 bases at J, leaving 7 bases unmatched. The CDR3 has 14 amino acids.

This clonotype appeared many times. The J gene is TRBJ2-7, the V gene TRBV7-6; TRBD1 matches at 7 bases. Trimming removed 3 bases from V and 2 bases from J; junction bases left unmatched: 1. CDR1 is SGHVS, CDR2 FNYEAQ, per germline. CDR3 length: 13 amino acids. The CDR3 nucleotides are TGTGCCAGCAGCTTCGGACAGGCCTACGAGCAGTACTTC. This gives the protein CASSFGQAYEQYF.

This clonotype was picked up a small number of times. The chain carries TRBV29-1 and TRBJ2-3; a possible D gene is TRBD2 (6 bases). Germline V gene data show CDR1 as SQVTM and CDR2 as ANQGSEA. This CDR3 contains 13 residues. V lost 4 bases to trimming and J lost 4 bases, with 12 bases between them. CDR3 bases: TGCAGCGTTGTTGGAGGGAGCGCAGATACGCAGTATTTT. Encoded protein: CSVVGGSADTQYF.

V and J are TRBV11-2 and TRBJ1-1; D not certain. This CDR3 spans 13 amino acids. Trimming stripped 2 bases from V and 12 bases from J, with 16 bases between. The V gene's germline CDR1 is SGHAT and CDR2 FQNNGV. The CDR3 nucleotides read TGTGCCAGCAGCTTATTAGGCGGAGGGCGAACTTTCTTT. Its protein product is CASSLLGGGRTFF. The complete variable domain, with remaining parts taken from reference TRBV11-2 and TRBJ1-1, reads EAGVAQSPRYKIIEKRQSVAFWCNPISGHATLYWYQQILGQGPKLLIQFQNNGVVDDSQLPKDRFSAERLKGVDSTLKIQPAKLEDSAVYLCASSLLGGGRTFFGQGTRLTVV.

The chain couples TRBV12-3 or TRBV12-4 to TRBJ1-2; D is unresolved. The CDR3 sequence is 12 residues long. V was trimmed by 8 bases and J by 4 bases, leaving 11 bases between them. The chain's CDR3 is CASARPGYGYTF. The CDR3 DNA follows: TGTGCCAGCGCCAGGCCGGGCTATGGCTACACCTTC.

For this clonotype: With a much larger clone just one base away, this may be a read error. V usage is TRBV7-9 and J usage is TRBJ2-2; D is perhaps TRBD2 (5 bases). Germline-derived CDR1 and CDR2 are SEHNR and FQNEAQ (reference sequence). The CDR3 length is 13 residues. The CDR3 loop is CATRLGNTGELIF. CDR3 nucleotides: TGTGCCACTCGCCTAGGGAACACCGGGGAGCTGATTTTT.

This clonotype was counted between two and nine times. The J gene is TRBJ2-3, the V gene TRBV29-1, with D possibly matching TRBD2 (7 bases). CDR3 length: 13 amino acids. V shed 4 bases and J shed 5 bases, with 13 bases lying between them. Germline loops: CDR1 SQVTM, CDR2 ANQGSEA. The CDR3 protein is CSVGGGGVDTQYF. The CDR3 DNA reads TGCAGCGTTGGAGGGGGAGGGGTAGATACGCAGTATTTT.

This clonotype occurred many times. The rearrangement joins TRBV5-6 to TRBJ2-5; D ambiguous. The V gene lost 1 base and the J gene lost 4 bases, with 2 bases spanning the gap. Germline V gives CDR1 SGHDT, CDR2 YYEEEE. The CDR3 extends over 11 amino acids. CDR3 region: CASSLLETQYF. CDR3 in DNA: TGTGCCAGCAGCTTGTTAGAGACCCAGTACTTC.

The rearrangement links TRBV29-1 to TRBJ1-2; perhaps TRBD1 as D (5 bases). CDR1 is SQVTM, CDR2 ANQGSEA, per germline. The CDR3 is 12 residues long. V shed 4 bases and J shed 5 bases, with 11 bases lying between them. CDR3 bases: TGCAGCGTTGGGAGGGACCGGTATGGCTACACCTTC. Its protein is CSVGRDRYGYTF.

This clonotype was seen a few times. The V and J genes are TRBV2 and TRBJ2-7; tentative D call: TRBD1 (5 bases). Per the germline V gene, CDR1 is SNHLY and CDR2 is FYNNEI. The CDR3 has 14 residues. With 8 bases removed from V and 0 bases from J, the gap between germline ends came to 14 bases. The CDR3 protein is CASDKGKYSYEQYF. CDR3 bases: TGTGCCAGCGATAAGGGGAAGTACTCCTACGAGCAGTACTTC. Using reference TRBV2 and TRBJ2-7 for the parts outside the CDR3, the full variable domain is EPEVTQTPSHQVTQMGQEVILRCVPISNHLYFYWYRQILGQKVEFLVSFYNNEISEKSEIFDDQFSVERPDGSNFTLKIRSTKLEDSAMYFCASDKGKYSYEQYFGPGTRLTVT.

This clonotype was observed many times. The rearrangement uses TRBV7-2 and TRBJ2-7; D is unclear. Germline V lookup: CDR1 SGHTA, CDR2 FQGNSA. The CDR3 spans 11 residues. The V and J ends lost 5 bases and 0 bases respectively, with 2 bases between them. DNA for the CDR3: TGTGCCAGCAGCGTCTCCTACGAGCAGTACGTC. Its translation is CASSVSYEQYV.

The chain uses TRBV6-2 or TRBV6-3 and TRBJ2-5; the D call may be TRBD1 or TRBD2 (5 bases each). CDR1 MNHEY and CDR2 SVGEGT come from the germline V gene. V was pared by 4 bases and J by 4 bases, with 16 bases between. This CDR3 has 15 amino acids. CDR3 sequence (DNA): TGTGCCAGCAGTTCTACGGGACGTCGCACAGAGACCCAGTACTTC. Translation gives CASSSTGRRTETQYF.

This clonotype appeared a few times. CDR3 residues: CASSLELAIWYF. The CDR3, as DNA: TGTGCCAGCAGCTTAGAACTAGCGATCTGGTATTTT. The gene calls are TRBV7-9 and TRBJ2-3; 7 bases line up with TRBD2. The CDR3 is 12 amino acids. From germline, CDR1 is SEHNR and CDR2 FQNEAQ (reference sequence). V was pared by 1 base and J by 14 bases, with 6 bases of the junction left unmatched.

The sample holds a few counts of this clonotype. The chain is built from TRBV5-4 and TRBJ2-1, with 8 bases aligning to TRBD2. The CDR3 contains 19 residues. The germline V gene encodes CDR1 SGHNT and CDR2 YYREEE (reference sequence). V was pared by 1 base and J by 4 bases, with 16 bases of the junction left unmatched. CDR3 region: CASSLLESGRRYTYNEQFF. In nucleotides, the CDR3 is TGTGCCAGCAGCTTGTTGGAAAGCGGGAGACGATACACATACAATGAGCAGTTCTTC.

Ten or more counts support this clonotype. The V gene is TRBV24-1, the J gene TRBJ2-3; D might be TRBD2 (5 bases). This CDR3 has 15 residues. V shed 4 bases and J shed 2 bases, with 12 bases lying between them. Germline V gene data show CDR1 as KGHDR and CDR2 as SFDVKD. As DNA, the CDR3 is TGTGCCACCAGTGAGAGGGCCGGGATCACAGATACGCAGTATTTT. Amino acids: CATSERAGITDTQYF.

This clonotype was found a few times. The rearrangement uses TRBV6-5 and TRBJ2-1; 7 bases are shared with TRBD1. Trimming at V came to 3 bases and at J to 0 bases, leaving 8 bases not matched to a gene. This CDR3 is 17 amino acids long. CDR1 and CDR2 from the germline V gene are MNHEY and SVGAGI. The CDR3 reads CASSYDGQDSSYNEQFF. Written as DNA, the CDR3 is TGTGCCAGCAGTTATGACGGACAGGACAGCTCCTACAATGAGCAGTTCTTC.

By sample fraction, this clonotype is medium-sized (0.01 to 0.1%). This chain links TRBV27 with TRBJ2-1; TRBD2 agrees at 15 bases. This CDR3 spans 15 amino acids. The junction had 2 bases not matched to a gene; V was cut back by 6 bases and J by 5 bases. In germline, CDR1 is MNHEY, CDR2 SMNVEV (reference sequence). The CDR3 DNA is TGTGCCAGCAGAGGACTAGCGGGAGGGGACAATGAGCAGTTCTTC. Amino acid sequence: CASRGLAGGDNEQFF.

The chain is built from TRBV12-3 or TRBV12-4 and TRBJ2-7; TRBD2 might be the D (6 bases). The CDR3 runs to 17 residues. V was clipped by 5 bases and J by 2 bases, with 22 bases between them. The CDR3 is CASSPYNWGRITYEQYF. The CDR3 bases are TGTGCCAGCAGTCCTTATAATTGGGGGAGGATTACCTACGAGCAGTACTTC.

In its sample, this clonotype was seen many times. The rearrangement links TRBV3-1 to TRBJ2-3; 9 bases match TRBD2. This CDR3 has 15 residues. V lost 1 base to trimming and J lost 6 bases; unmatched junction nucleotides: 5. Germline-derived CDR1 and CDR2 are LGHDT and YNNKEL (reference sequence). DNA for the CDR3: TGTGCCAGCAGCCAAGTCGCGGGAGGGCCTGATACGCAGTATTTT. It codes for CASSQVAGGPDTQYF.

This clonotype was observed a handful of times. This chain joins TRBV29-1 and TRBJ2-2, with 7 bases lining up with TRBD1. Germline V gene data show CDR1 as SQVTM and CDR2 as ANQGSEA. The length of the CDR3 is 15 residues. V was pared by 3 bases and J by 0 bases, with 4 bases of the junction left unmatched. As DNA, the CDR3 is TGCAGCGTTGAGGCAGGGGGTGCGAACACCGGGGAGCTGTTTTTT. Its translation is CSVEAGGANTGELFF.

This clonotype was seen at least ten times. This chain joins TRBV10-3 and TRBJ1-1, with D possibly being TRBD1 (5 bases). V lost 0 bases and J 1 base, leaving 18 bases between the germline ends. Per the germline V gene, CDR1 is ENHRY and CDR2 is SYGVKD. This CDR3 contains 18 residues. As DNA, the CDR3 is TGTGCCATCAGTGAGTCTGCGGGGGGTGGAAGGGCGAACACTGAAGCTTTCTTT. It codes for CAISESAGGGRANTEAFF.